This TCR beta chain was obtained from a study of cytomegalovirus exposure and HLA in healthy donors. The PCR was carried out with 60 Vbeta primers and 13 Jbeta primers. Sequencing used immunoSEQ multiplex PCR; TCRdb keeps in-frame clones, though not all of them. The data show about 160,000 clones, with about 80% seen just once and roughly 2% held by the top ten. The sequence derives from a man aged 35 to 55 in good health and CMV-seronegative. The sequenced sample was PBMCs.

As DNA, the CDR3 is TGTGCCAGCAGTTGGGACAGGGGGGACTACGAGCAGTACTTC. Encoded protein: CASSWDRGDYEQYF. The chain has TRBV27 and TRBJ2-7; 11 bases agree with TRBD1. Germline V gene sequence: CDR1 MNHEY, CDR2 SMNVEV (reference sequence). The CDR3 has 14 residues. Losses at the gene ends were 4 bases for V and 3 bases for J; bases not matched to a gene: 2.